This TCR beta chain was recovered during a study of PD-L1 blockade in urothelial cancer. In the study overall: It was in the mid-2010s that patients started atezolizumab at 1,200 mg intravenously every 3 weeks.

The time point denotes: peripheral blood 6 weeks after treatment start. Trimming took 0 bases from V and 2 from J, leaving 10 bases between them. The germline CDR1 and CDR2 sequences are SEHNR and FQNEAQ (reference sequence). This CDR3 region has 15 residues. The table came from immunoSEQ multiplex PCR; TCRdb's copy has only in-frame clones and leaves some out. The sample holds 45,000 to 60,000 clones; around 90% are singletons and the top ten take 2% to 3%. Sequencing was performed on PBMCs, taken around atezolizumab (anti-PD-L1) treatment. This clonotype was obtained from a man in his 60s with urothelial cancer. J is TRBJ2-5 and V is TRBV7-9; D unclear. This chain's CDR3 is CASSLAGSAQETQYF. The CDR3 DNA reads as TGTGCCAGCAGCTTAGCCGGTTCTGCGCAAGAGACCCAGTACTTC. Using reference TRBV7-9 and TRBJ2-5 for the parts outside the CDR3, the full variable domain is DTGVSQNPRHKITKRGQNVTFRCDPISEHNRLYWYRQTLGQGPEFLTYFQNEAQLEKSRLLSDRFSAERPKGSFSTLEIQRTEQGDSAMYLCASSLAGSAQETQYFGPGTRLLVL.